A selection of T cell receptor beta chains follows, all from one sample in a study of immune evolution from preneoplasia to lung adenocarcinoma. Clones were sequenced by immunoSEQ multiplex PCR, and TCRdb holds only the in-frame ones, with some missing. The data hold some 2,300 clones, with around four fifths observed a single time. Sequencing was carried out using FFPE invasive lung adenocarcinoma tissue. All receptors come from a person aged 55-80 years with invasive lung adenocarcinoma. CDR3s include the opening cysteine and the closing phenylalanine or tryptophan. The D gene is left open where the match is weak. Expanded clones are given a class, and other clones once, few, many or no size at all.

J,size,V,D,DNA,CDR3
TRBJ1-4,-,TRBV15,TRBD1,TGTGCCACCAGCAGGGGAGTAACAGGGGGTCATGAAAAACTGTTTTTT,CATSRGVTGGHEKLFF
TRBJ1-1,few,TRBV5-1,-,TGCGCCAGCAGCTTGGCGCAGAGCTTGAACACTGAAGCTTTCTTT,CASSLAQSLNTEAFF
TRBJ2-1,-,TRBV7-8,TRBD2,TGTGCCAGCAGCACCCAGACTAGCGGGCCCAATGAGCAGTTCTTC,CASSTQTSGPNEQFF
TRBJ2-2,-,TRBV5-1,-,TGCGCCAGCAGCTTGTCCAGGGGAGGCACCGGGGAGCTGTTTTTT,CASSLSRGGTGELFF
TRBJ2-7,-,TRBV6-1,-,TGTGCCAGCAGTGAAGCCCAGGAGCCGGGCGAGCAGTACTTC,CASSEAQEPGEQYF
TRBJ1-3,-,TRBV11-2,TRBD1,TGTGCCAGCAGCGACAGGGCTGGAAACACCATATATTTT,CASSDRAGNTIYF
TRBJ2-3,-,TRBV10-1,-,TGCGCCAGCAGTGGAGGTGCTGGAGGGGAATACGGGCAGTATTTT,CASSGGAGGEYGQYF
TRBJ2-1,once,TRBV7-9,TRBD2,TGTGCCAGCAGCTTAGCCGGCGGGAGGACCTACAATGAGCAGTTCTTC,CASSLAGGRTYNEQFF
TRBJ2-3,-,TRBV7-9,TRBD2,TGTGCCAGCAGCTTATCCAGCGGGGGGCACACAGATACGCAGTATTTT,CASSLSSGGHTDTQYF
TRBJ2-1,-,TRBV14,-,TGTGCCAGCAGCCCCTTGACTCTTTACAATGAGCAGTTCTTC,CASSPLTLYNEQFF
TRBJ1-6,-,TRBV5-6,-,TGTGCCAGCAGCTTCGGAGGGGCAGGCTATAATTCACCCCTCCACTTT,CASSFGGAGYNSPLHF
TRBJ1-5,once,TRBV6-1,TRBD1,TGTGCCAGCAGTGATAAGGGACAGAATCAGCCCCAGCATTTT,CASSDKGQNQPQHF
TRBJ2-2,-,TRBV5-4,TRBD2,TGTGCCAGCAGCTTGGGGGGCCTAGCGGGGGCAGGGGAGCTGTTTTTT,CASSLGGLAGAGELFF
TRBJ1-2,-,TRBV7-2,-,TGTGCCAGCAGCTTAGGGCCACAACTTTTAGGGGGCTACACCTTC,CASSLGPQLLGGYTF
TRBJ1-1,-,TRBV4-1,-,TGCGCCAGCAGCCTAGGCGGGGGCGGTGAAGCTTTCTTT,CASSLGGGGEAFF
TRBJ2-1,few,TRBV5-1,TRBD2,TGCGCCAGCAGCTTGGCGTCTAGCGGAAATGAGCAGTTCTTC,CASSLASSGNEQFF
TRBJ2-7,-,TRBV30,TRBD2,TGTGCCTGGAGTGTAGGGACTAGCGGGCTCAGCTCCTACGAGCAGTACTTC,CAWSVGTSGLSSYEQYF
TRBJ2-2,once,TRBV9,TRBD2,TGTGCCAGCAGCGTAGGGGGTAGCGGGAGGTTAAACACCGGGGAGCTGTTTTTT,CASSVGGSGRLNTGELFF
TRBJ2-7,-,TRBV5-1,TRBD1,TGCGCCAGCAGCTACACAGGGGGCGCGGACGAGCAGTACTTC,CASSYTGGADEQYF
TRBJ2-1,-,TRBV15,TRBD2,TGTGCCACCAGCAGAGATTCAGGAGGACTAGCGCAGGATGAGCAGTTCTTC,CATSRDSGGLAQDEQFF
TRBJ2-1,-,TRBV15,-,TGTGCCACCAGCAGAGGCAGGGCCTCCAATGAGCAGTTCTTC,CATSRGRASNEQFF
TRBJ2-7,-,TRBV11-2,TRBD1,TGTGCCAGCAGTCCTAGGGACAGGGTGACCAACGAGCAGTACTTC,CASSPRDRVTNEQYF
TRBJ2-1,-,TRBV6-4,TRBD2,TGTGCCAGCAGTGATCTTAGCGGGCAATACAATGAGCAGTTCTTC,CASSDLSGQYNEQFF
TRBJ2-5,-,TRBV7-2,-,TGTGCCAGCAGCTTAGGTGGGGGGGCCGGAGAGACCCAGTACTTC,CASSLGGGAGETQYF
TRBJ1-1,-,TRBV7-2,-,TGTGCCAGCAGCTCTACGATACCGGGACAAGGGGAAGCTTTCTTT,CASSSTIPGQGEAFF
TRBJ2-5,-,TRBV29-1,-,TGCAGCGCCATACATCCGTCCTCGGAGACCCAGTACTTC,CSAIHPSSETQYF
TRBJ1-2,few,TRBV2,-,TGTGCCAGCAGTGAAGTCCCACGCCTGGGGGGCTACACCTTC,CASSEVPRLGGYTF
TRBJ2-3,-,TRBV7-2,TRBD1,TGTGCCAGCAGACGGACAGGGGCGGAAGATACGCAGTATTTT,CASRRTGAEDTQYF
TRBJ2-2,-,TRBV7-3,-,TGTGCCAGCAGCTTGTCGGACCTCGGGGAGCTGTTTTTT,CASSLSDLGELFF
TRBJ1-4,few,TRBV5-1,-,TGCGCCAGCAGCTTACGCTTAGATGAAAAACTGTTTTTT,CASSLRLDEKLFF
TRBJ2-6,few,TRBV4-1,-,TGCGCCAGCAGCCAGGGGGACTTGTCTGGGGCCAACGTCCTGACTTTC,CASSQGDLSGANVLTF
TRBJ2-3,once,TRBV5-4,TRBD1,TGTGCCAGCAGCTTTGACAGGGAATCAAGGGATACGCAGTATTTT,CASSFDRESRDTQYF
TRBJ2-7,-,TRBV7-2,TRBD2,TGTGCCAGCAGCTACCGGACTAGCGCCTCCTACGAGCAGTACTTC,CASSYRTSASYEQYF
TRBJ2-3,once,TRBV4-2,TRBD2,TGTGCCAGCGGCATTGGGAGGGGCACAGATACGCAGTATTTT,CASGIGRGTDTQYF
TRBJ1-5,-,TRBV30,-,TGTGCCTCGCGAGGAGGGTCCGGTCAGCCCCAGCATTTT,CASRGGSGQPQHF
TRBJ1-2,-,TRBV5-4,TRBD1,TGTGCCAGCAGCCACAGGACAGGGTATGGCTACACCTTC,CASSHRTGYGYTF
TRBJ2-7,-,TRBV6-6,TRBD1,TGTGCCAGCAGTTCTCAAGGGGGCGCCGCCTCCTACGAGCAGTACTTC,CASSSQGGAASYEQYF
TRBJ1-5,once,TRBV19,TRBD1,TGTGCCAGTAGTACGAGACAGGGGCGAGGCAATCAGCCCCAGCATTTT,CASSTRQGRGNQPQHF
TRBJ2-5,-,TRBV4-1,-,TGCGCCAGCAGCCAAGATGAGGGGCCGCTCACGACCCAGTACTTC,CASSQDEGPLTTQYF
TRBJ2-5,few,TRBV28,-,TGTGCCAGCAGTTTATCGGCGCCGGTCGGTCGAGAGACCCAGTACTTC,CASSLSAPVGRETQYF
TRBJ1-1,-,TRBV7-8,-,TGTGCCAGCAGCACTAGAACCGCGGCTATCTTACCTGAAGCTTTCTTT,CASSTRTAAILPEAFF
TRBJ1-1,-,TRBV6-1,-,TGTGCCAGCAACCCGCCCCCTAACACTGAAGCTTTCTTT,CASNPPPNTEAFF
TRBJ1-5,-,TRBV27,-,TGTGCCAGCAGCACCAGCAATCAGCCCCAGCATTTT,CASSTSNQPQHF
TRBJ1-1,once,TRBV6-1,-,TGTGCCAGCAGGGGGGCAAGGGCGTTGGACACTGAAGCTTTCTTT,CASRGARALDTEAFF
TRBJ2-7,-,TRBV4-1,TRBD1,TGCGCCAGCAGCCAAGATATGGGACAGTACTACGAGCAGTACTTC,CASSQDMGQYYEQYF
TRBJ2-5,-,TRBV18,TRBD2,TGTGCCAGCTCAGGGACTAGCGTACAAGAGACCCAGTACTTC,CASSGTSVQETQYF
TRBJ1-2,-,TRBV6-7,-,TGTGCCAGCATGAGTGTTGGCTATGGCTACACCTTC,CASMSVGYGYTF
TRBJ2-1,-,TRBV25-1,-,TGTGCCAGCAGTGCGACTAGGGAGCAGTTCTTC,CASSATREQFF
TRBJ2-3,-,TRBV10-3,TRBD2,TGTGCCATCAGTAGCGGGAGGGGTACAGATACGCAGTATTTT,CAISSGRGTDTQYF
TRBJ1-1,-,TRBV7-8,-,TGTGCCAGCAGCTTAGGTTTGAGTGGAACTGAAGCTTTCTTT,CASSLGLSGTEAFF
TRBJ1-2,-,TRBV21-1,-,TGTGCCAGCAGCAAATACTGGACAGGCCGTGGTGGCTACACCTTC,CASSKYWTGRGGYTF
TRBJ1-1,-,TRBV5-4,-,TGTGCCAGCAGCTTTAGGCGAGCGACAGTGAACACTGAAGCTTTCTTT,CASSFRRATVNTEAFF
TRBJ2-7,few,TRBV7-8,-,TGTGCCAGCAGCTTAGCGATGAGCTCGGGTGGTACCTACGAGCAGTACTTC,CASSLAMSSGGTYEQYF
TRBJ2-5,-,TRBV6-6,-,TGTGCCAGCAGTTATGAAACGGTAGAGACCCAGTACTTC,CASSYETVETQYF
TRBJ2-7,-,TRBV9,TRBD1,TGTGCCAGCAGCGTGGGACAGGGTCCCTCCTACGAGCAGTACTTC,CASSVGQGPSYEQYF
TRBJ2-5,-,TRBV11-2,-,TGTGCCAGCAGCTTAGATCTGGTATCCCAAGAGACCCAGTACTTC,CASSLDLVSQETQYF
TRBJ2-3,-,TRBV5-4,-,TGTGCCAGCAGCTTGGTTCGGATCAGCACAGATACGCAGTATTTT,CASSLVRISTDTQYF
TRBJ2-1,-,TRBV7-6,TRBD2,TGTGCCAGCAGCTTAGGGGCTGCCGCGGGAGAAGGCAATGAGCAGTTCTTC,CASSLGAAAGEGNEQFF
TRBJ2-3,once,TRBV5-4,-,TGTGCCAGCAGCTTGGCCTCGGGGAATACGCAGTATTTT,CASSLASGNTQYF